A selection of T cell receptor beta chains follows, all from one sample in a study of OX40 agonist ivuxolimab in advanced cancers. Produced via immunoSEQ multiplex PCR; TCRdb's table is partial and in-frame only. This table holds about 49,000 clones, approximately 84% found once. The starting material was CD4+ or CD8+ T cells sorted from blood, obtained in a trial of the OX40 agonist ivuxolimab. These receptor sequences come from an adult with an advanced solid tumor such as melanoma, head and neck, liver or kidney cancer. The CDR3 runs from the conserved cysteine through the conserved F or W. A D gene is named only where the DNA matches it firmly. Some rows have no size entry. The others give once, few or many, or a class for an expanded clone.

V	J	size	D	DNA	CDR3
TRBV5-4	TRBJ1-2	-	-	TGTGCCAGCAGTCTCTACGGGTCCGGCTACACCTTC	CASSLYGSGYTF
TRBV6-6	TRBJ2-7	once	-	TGTGCCAGTCACGACTGGGCCACCTACGAGCAGTACTTC	CASHDWATYEQYF
TRBV7-8	TRBJ1-3	-	-	TGTGCCAGCAGCTTAGCAGGAGGTGGAAACACCATATATTTT	CASSLAGGGNTIYF
TRBV5-1	TRBJ2-2	-	TRBD1	TGCGCCAGCAGCTTGGAGCCGACAGGGCTTAGAACCGGGGAGCTGTTTTTT	CASSLEPTGLRTGELFF
TRBV14	TRBJ1-6	-	-	TGTGCCAGCAGCCGTCGTGGGGGGCGCGGCAATTCACCCCTCCACTTT	CASSRRGGRGNSPLHF
TRBV12-1	TRBJ2-7	-	-	TGTGCCAGCAGCTGGGCAGGGAAGTTCGACGAGCAGTACTTC	CASSWAGKFDEQYF
TRBV6-5	TRBJ1-5	-	-	TGTGCCAGCAGTTACTCGCCCGATCAGCCCCAGCATTTT	CASSYSPDQPQHF
TRBV20-1	TRBJ2-7	-	-	TGCAGTGCTAATCCGGAGTACGAGCAGTACTTC	CSANPEYEQYF
TRBV2	TRBJ2-1	-	TRBD2	TGTGCCAGCAGCCGGACTAGCGGGAAGGGATCCTACAATGAGCAGTTCTTC	CASSRTSGKGSYNEQFF
TRBV27	TRBJ1-1	-	-	TGTGCCAGCAGGAAGACTTTTGACACTGAAGCTTTCTTT	CASRKTFDTEAFF
TRBV5-1	TRBJ2-3	once	TRBD2	TGCGCCAGCAGCCGCAACCTTAGGGGCTGGGAGGGCCGCACAGATACGCAGTATTTT	CASSRNLRGWEGRTDTQYF
TRBV2	TRBJ1-1	once	TRBD1	TGTGCCAGCAGTGCCGACAGGGGAGTGGTCGACACTGAAGCTTTCTTT	CASSADRGVVDTEAFF
TRBV11-2	TRBJ1-2	-	-	TGTGCCAGCAGCTCCCTTTCGGTTGAGAAGGGGCGCTACACCTTC	CASSSLSVEKGRYTF
TRBV6-1	TRBJ2-1	-	TRBD2	TGTGCCACAAGGACTAGCGGGAGCTATGAGCAGTTCTTC	CATRTSGSYEQFF
TRBV19	TRBJ1-5	once	TRBD1	TGTGCCAGTAGTATTGCAGGGGGCCCTCAGCCCCAGCATTTT	CASSIAGGPQPQHF
TRBV15	TRBJ1-1	-	TRBD1	TGTGCCACCAGCAATGCCGGGACAGGGACTGAAGCTTTCTTT	CATSNAGTGTEAFF
TRBV14	TRBJ2-5	once	TRBD2	TGTGCCAGCAGCCTCAGTAGCGGGAACTACCAAGAGACCCAGTACTTC	CASSLSSGNYQETQYF
TRBV19	TRBJ1-1	-	-	TGTGCCAGTAGCGGGACGGCGAACACTGAAGCTTTCTTT	CASSGTANTEAFF
TRBV5-8	TRBJ2-1	once	-	TGTGCCAGCAGTAGAGGGGCGGTGAATGAGCAGTTCTTC	CASSRGAVNEQFF
TRBV28	TRBJ1-2	-	TRBD1	TGTGCCAGCAGCCCCCGGGACAGCTACTATGGCTACACCTTC	CASSPRDSYYGYTF
TRBV4-1	TRBJ2-7	-	TRBD1	TGCGCCAGCAGCCCGCGGGGACAGGGTCTATCCTACGAGCAGTACTTC	CASSPRGQGLSYEQYF
TRBV28	TRBJ1-4	-	TRBD1	TGTGCCAGCAGTACACAACAGGGGTTTAGTGAAAAACTGTTTTTT	CASSTQQGFSEKLFF
TRBV7-8	TRBJ2-6	-	TRBD1	TGTGCCAGCAGCCTCAACCAAGGGGGCTTTGGGGCCAACGTCCTGACTTTC	CASSLNQGGFGANVLTF
TRBV30	TRBJ1-2	-	-	TGTGCCTGGAGCCTGGGAGAGACAGGCCCCCGCGGCTATGGCTACACCTTC	CAWSLGETGPRGYGYTF
TRBV30	TRBJ2-1	-	-	TGTGCCTGGAGTGTAAGTAGGAGTGGGAATGAGCAGTTCTTC	CAWSVSRSGNEQFF
TRBV15	TRBJ1-5	-	-	TGTGCCACCAGCAGAGACGGCGCGGTGAATCAGCCCCAGCATTTT	CATSRDGAVNQPQHF
TRBV6-5	TRBJ1-3	-	-	TGTGCCAGCAGCCCGGATTTGTCCTCTGGAAACACCATATATTTT	CASSPDLSSGNTIYF
TRBV5-6	TRBJ2-3	-	-	TGTGCCAGCACCCGAGGAAAGGGAGAATCGGCGCAACAAGATACGCAGTATTTT	CASTRGKGESAQQDTQYF
TRBV6-5	TRBJ1-2	few	TRBD1	TGTGCCAGCACCCCCACAGGGGACTATGGCTACACCTTC	CASTPTGDYGYTF
TRBV27	TRBJ2-1	-	-	TGTGCCAGCAGTTTAATGTGGGGGGAGGGGGACCACAATGAGCAGTTCTTC	CASSLMWGEGDHNEQFF
TRBV10-3	TRBJ1-2	-	-	TGTGCCATCAGTACAGGCTCTAACTATGGCTACACCTTC	CAISTGSNYGYTF
TRBV5-1	TRBJ2-7	few	-	TGCGCCAGCAGTTCCCAGCCGGGTTCCTACGAGCAGTACTTC	CASSSQPGSYEQYF
TRBV11-2	TRBJ1-2	-	-	TGTGCCAGCAGCTCGGGACCAAATAACTATGGCTACACCTTC	CASSSGPNNYGYTF
TRBV19	TRBJ1-5	-	TRBD1	TGTGCCAGTAGGGCGAGGGGACAGGGTGGCAGCAATCAGCCCCAGCATTTT	CASRARGQGGSNQPQHF
TRBV11-2	TRBJ1-5	-	-	TGTGCCAGCAGCTCCCATCTCGGTCAGCCCCAGCATTTT	CASSSHLGQPQHF
TRBV6-5	TRBJ1-6	-	TRBD1	TGTGCCAGCGGGGGACAGGGGAGGAATAATTCACCCCTCCACTTT	CASGGQGRNNSPLHF